This record concerns one T cell receptor (beta chain) sequence. Repertoires were generated with immunoSEQ multiplex PCR, while TCRdb's copy carries only in-frame clones and drops some. The table includes about 250,000 clones, approximately 84% detected once. This entry is derived from a study of blood T cell repertoires in COVID-19. This CDR3 comprises 13 residues. Germline values: CDR1 GTSNPN, CDR2 SVGIG (reference sequence). The V segment lost 7 bases and the J segment 3 bases; nucleotides outside the gene matches: 6. The origin of this receptor is a man in his forties or fifties who had recovered from COVID-19. Sample: PBMCs or T cells enriched from blood (not recorded which). The chain joins TRBV30 to TRBJ1-5, with TRBD1 matching 7 bases. CDR3 sequence: CALSRGDNQPQHF. The CDR3 DNA reads as TGTGCCTTAAGCAGGGGGGACAATCAGCCCCAGCATTTT. The full variable domain, with the rest looked up from reference TRBV30 and TRBJ1-5, is SQTIHQWPATLVQPVGSPLSLECTVEGTSNPNLYWYRQAAGRGLQLLFYSVGIGQISSEVPQNLSASRPQDRQFILSSKKLLLSDSGFYLCALSRGDNQPQHFGDGTRLSIL.